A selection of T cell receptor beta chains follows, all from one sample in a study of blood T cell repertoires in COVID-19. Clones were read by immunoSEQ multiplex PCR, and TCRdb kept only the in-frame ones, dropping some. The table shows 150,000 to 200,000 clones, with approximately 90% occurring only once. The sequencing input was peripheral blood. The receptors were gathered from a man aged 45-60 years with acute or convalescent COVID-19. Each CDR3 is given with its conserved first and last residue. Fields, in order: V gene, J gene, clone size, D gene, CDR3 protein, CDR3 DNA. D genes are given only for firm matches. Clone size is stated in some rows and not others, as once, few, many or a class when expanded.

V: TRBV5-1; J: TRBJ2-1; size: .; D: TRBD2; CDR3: CASTLAGSSYNEQFF; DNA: TGCGCCAGCACCCTAGCGGGGAGCTCCTACAATGAGCAGTTCTTC
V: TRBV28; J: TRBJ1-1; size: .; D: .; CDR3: CASSLWSVWEAFF; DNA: TGTGCCAGCAGTTTATGGAGCGTTTGGGAAGCTTTCTTT
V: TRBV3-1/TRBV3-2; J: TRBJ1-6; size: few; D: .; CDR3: CASRGEGAGNSPLHF; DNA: TGTGCCAGCAGGGGTGAGGGCGCGGGTAATTCACCCCTCCACTTT
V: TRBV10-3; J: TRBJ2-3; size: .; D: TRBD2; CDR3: CAISLLAGGPTDTQYF; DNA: TGTGCCATCAGTTTACTAGCGGGAGGGCCCACAGATACGCAGTATTTT
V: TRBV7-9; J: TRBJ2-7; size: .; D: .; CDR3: CASSLAERAGQYF; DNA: TGTGCCAGCAGCTTAGCGGAGAGGGCGGGACAGTACTTC
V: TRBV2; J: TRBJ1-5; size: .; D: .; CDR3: CASRPGQWTDSNQPQHF; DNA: TGTGCCAGCAGGCCGGGACAATGGACAGATAGCAATCAGCCCCAGCATTTT
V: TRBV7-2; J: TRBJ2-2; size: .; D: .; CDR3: CASSRYRAPGELFF; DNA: TGTGCCAGCAGCAGGTACAGGGCTCCGGGGGAGCTGTTTTTT
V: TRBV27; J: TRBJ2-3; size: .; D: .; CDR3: CASSLGAGTDTQYF; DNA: TGTGCCAGCAGTTTAGGTGCGGGCACAGATACGCAGTATTTT
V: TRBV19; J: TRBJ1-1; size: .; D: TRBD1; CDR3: CASTTTGGTEAFF; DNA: TGTGCCAGTACCACGACAGGGGGGACTGAAGCTTTCTTT
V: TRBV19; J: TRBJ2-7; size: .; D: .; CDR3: CASSTRTLGSEQYF; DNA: TGTGCCAGTAGTACTCGGACGCTGGGGAGTGAGCAGTACTTC